The clone carrying this TCR beta chain is a singleton in its sample. The antigen is not known. The sample comes from a study of shared clonotypes between healthy human individuals. Overall study findings and caveats: Relative to clonotypes present in all four donors, those not shared had lower generation probabilities. What naive subsets generally showed was a larger estimated richness than memory subsets showed.

Positively selected for CCR7, the CD45RO-negative cells used as naive CD8 cells excluded terminally differentiated effector memory CD45RA+ cells. The V and J ends lost 0 bases and 8 bases respectively, with 16 bases between them. Germline-derived CDR1 and CDR2 are PRHDT and FYEKMQ (reference sequence). This CDR3 region has 16 residues. Execution of the assay was at deep level. Original methodology: Junction-only immunoSEQ sequences carried no quality scores, so filtering differed. Generated by immunoSEQ multiplex PCR, the TCRdb table keeps only in-frame clones and is missing some. The V and J calls and the clone size are those of that table, but D and trimming were determined from the DNA. The sample has around 2,000,000 clones; 93% are singletons.

The chain is built from TRBV13 and TRBJ1-4; D is possibly TRBD1 (5 bases). Sequencing used naive CD8+ T cells from PBMCs. The sequence was obtained from a young man in good health. Some clones in this sample may be carry-over from other donors' samples. The DNA for the CDR3 is TGTGCCAGCAGCTTAGGCCTTGGGACCTTGGGCGAAAAACTGTTTTTT. Translating it yields CASSLGLGTLGEKLFF.